The 17 T cell receptor beta chains presented below share a single source sample, sequenced in a study of blood T cell repertoires in COVID-19. The assay was immunoSEQ multiplex PCR, and TCRdb's table has in-frame clones only and misses some. The table has about 80,000 clones, 80% to 85% seen once; the top ten hold 30% to 45%. Sequencing was carried out using peripheral blood. The source is a woman in her seventies with acute or convalescent COVID-19.

This clone was recorded a few times. V is TRBV11-2 and J is TRBJ2-3, with 9 bases identical to TRBD2. Germline trimming cut 5 bases from V and 7 bases from J; bases unmatched to any gene: 7. The CDR3 consists of 14 residues. Germline V gene data show CDR1 as SGHAT and CDR2 as FQNNGV. CDR3 in amino acids: CASSPRTSVNTQYF. The CDR3 DNA is TGTGCCAGCAGCCCGAGGACTAGCGTCAATACGCAGTATTTT.

The chain carries TRBV15 and TRBJ2-7; 11 bases map to TRBD2. V trimming: 1 base; J trimming: 3 bases; junction bases outside the gene matches: 2. Germline CDR1 reads LNHNV; CDR2 reads YYDKDF (reference sequence). There are 15 residues in the CDR3. CDR3 region: CATSRGLAGNYEQYF. Written as DNA, the CDR3 is TGTGCCACCAGCAGAGGACTAGCGGGGAACTACGAGCAGTACTTC. Complete variable domain (other parts from reference TRBV15 and TRBJ2-7): DAMVIQNPRYQVTQFGKPVTLSCSQTLNHNVMYWYQQKSSQAPKLLFHYYDKDFNNEADTPDNFQSRRPNTSFCFLDIRSPGLGDTAMYLCATSRGLAGNYEQYFGPGTRLTVT.

This clone occurred a few times. V usage is TRBV7-8 and J usage is TRBJ1-1; D remains unclear. V lost 0 bases and J 9 bases, leaving 11 bases between the germline ends. This CDR3 comprises 13 residues. CDR1 is SGHVS and CDR2 is FQNEAQ in the germline V gene. In DNA form, the CDR3 reads TGTGCCAGCAGCTTAGCGAGGGTTTCCCAAGCTTTCTTT. It specifies CASSLARVSQAFF.

This clone was observed a single time. The CDR3 region has the DNA TGTGCTAGTGGTTTCGACCCGCCCGGGGGGGTCCCCGGCTACACCTTC. Amino acids: CASGFDPPGGVPGYTF. The V and J genes are TRBV12-5 and TRBJ1-2; D perhaps matches TRBD1 (5 bases). From germline, CDR1 is LGHNT and CDR2 FRNRAP. Trimming pared 3 bases from V and 8 bases from J, leaving 22 bases between. The CDR3 length is 16 residues.

J is TRBJ1-1 and V is TRBV3-1 (or the pseudogene TRBV3-2); D unclear. The CDR3 is 13 residues long. V was pared by 4 bases and J by 3 bases, with 9 bases between. Germline CDR1 and CDR2: LGHDT and YNNKEL (reference sequence). In nucleotides, the CDR3 is TGTGCCAGCAGCCTGAAGGAGGACACTGAAGCTTTCTTT. This translates into CASSLKEDTEAFF.

V and J are TRBV5-4 and TRBJ2-2; TRBD2 matches 8 bases. The CDR3 runs 16 residues. V lost 2 bases and J lost 6; bases outside the gene matches: 9. From germline, CDR1 is SGHNT and CDR2 YYREEE (reference sequence). The CDR3 region has the DNA TGTGCCAGCAGCTTCGGGACGGGAGGGCCTGCCGGGGAGCTGTTTTTT. It yields the protein CASSFGTGGPAGELFF.

This clone has only one observation. This rearrangement joins TRBV4-1 to TRBJ1-4, with 10 nucleotides matching TRBD1. Germline CDR1 MGHRA, CDR2 YSYEKL. V gave up 3 bases and J gave up 8 bases; unmatched junction bases: 6. CDR3 length equals 15 residues. CDR3 in amino acids: CASSHRDRGEEKLFF. The CDR3 DNA reads TGCGCCAGCAGCCACCGGGACAGGGGTGAGGAAAAACTGTTTTTT.

The J gene is TRBJ2-7, the V gene TRBV7-2, with a tentative D call TRBD2 (6 bases). The CDR3 has 14 residues. Per the germline V gene, CDR1 is SGHTA and CDR2 is FQGNSA. Deletions cut 3 bases from V and 4 bases from J, with 13 bases between. CDR3 nucleotides: TGTGCCAGCAGCTTGGGGGGAGGTGTGTACGAGCAGTACTTC. Translated, it gives CASSLGGGVYEQYF.

The table lists this clone with a count of one. This chain joins TRBV24-1 and TRBJ2-5, with TRBD2 matching 10 bases. The trim removed 1 base at V and 4 bases at J, leaving 11 bases unmatched. CDR1 and CDR2 from the germline V gene are KGHDR and SFDVKD. This CDR3 is built from 18 residues. The CDR3 DNA sequence: TGTGCCACCAGTGATTTCGGTTTGTCTAGCGGGAGCCTAGAGACCCAGTACTTC. Translation gives CATSDFGLSSGSLETQYF.

The chain carries TRBV7-3 and TRBJ2-5; D might be TRBD2 (6 bases). CDR1 SGHTA and CDR2 FQGTGA come from the germline V gene. V was cut by 1 base and J by 5 bases, with 8 bases left in between. The CDR3 is 13 amino acids. DNA of the CDR3: TGTGCCAGCAGCTTAAGAAGCGGGGAGACCCAGTACTTC. Residues: CASSLRSGETQYF.

This clone was counted once. The chain employs TRBV3-1 (or the pseudogene TRBV3-2) and TRBJ1-1; tentatively, D is TRBD1 (6 bases). This CDR3 has 12 residues. Deletions cut 3 bases from V and 10 bases from J, with 12 bases between. Germline CDR1 is LGHDT and CDR2 is YNNKEL (reference sequence). The CDR3 DNA sequence: TGTGCCAGCAGCCAGGGGGACAATGCAGCTTTCTTT. It yields the protein CASSQGDNAAFF.

This sequence joins TRBV30 and TRBJ1-5, with D uncertain. The ends were cut back, 3 bases at V and 3 bases at J, with 12 bases in the middle. The CDR3 consists of 14 residues. From germline, CDR1 is GTSNPN and CDR2 SVGIG (reference sequence). The CDR3 region is CAWSKQSTNQPQHF. The CDR3 DNA is TGTGCCTGGAGCAAACAGAGTACCAATCAGCCCCAGCATTTT.

The chain employs TRBV21-1 and TRBJ2-7; the table assigns TRBD1, which was not confirmed against the DNA. TRBV21-1 is flagged as a pseudogene. The CDR3 spans 14 residues. DNA for the CDR3: TGTGCCAGCACCGCGGGAAACAGGGGATGCGAGCAGTACTTC. Translation: CASTAGNRGCEQYF.

The CDR3 sequence is CASSILPLDGGEQETQYF. CDR3 sequence (DNA): TGTGCCAGTAGTATACTCCCCCTGGACGGAGGGGAACAAGAGACCCAGTACTTC. V and J are TRBV19 and TRBJ2-5; TRBD2 might be the D (6 bases). The germline V gene has CDR1 LNHDA and CDR2 SQIVND (reference sequence). Deletions cut 2 bases from V and 2 bases from J, with 21 bases between. The CDR3 runs 18 residues.

The chain recombines TRBV7-3 with TRBJ2-1; D remains unclear. The CDR3 loop spans 15 amino acids. From germline, CDR1 is SGHTA and CDR2 FQGTGA. V lost 4 bases and J lost 0, with 10 bases in between. This CDR3 reads CASSSQPSSYNEQFF. The CDR3 DNA is TGTGCCAGCAGCTCACAGCCGAGCTCCTACAATGAGCAGTTCTTC.

This chain uses TRBV2 with TRBJ2-7, with D uncertain. Germline values: CDR1 SNHLY, CDR2 FYNNEI. V shed 7 bases and J shed 2 bases, with 6 bases lying between them. This CDR3 is built from 11 residues. The CDR3 loop reads CASTYTYEQYF. CDR3 coding DNA: TGTGCCAGCACCTATACCTACGAGCAGTACTTC.

DNA for the CDR3: TGTGCCACCAGTGAAGGCCCCATAGGGGGCAATGAGCAGTTCTTC. Translation: CATSEGPIGGNEQFF. This sequence joins TRBV24-1 and TRBJ2-1; D perhaps matches TRBD1 (6 bases). This CDR3 contains 15 residues. CDR1 is KGHDR and CDR2 is SFDVKD in the germline V gene. The ends were cut back, 4 bases at V and 6 bases at J, with 15 bases in the middle.